The 5 T cell receptor beta chains below all came from one sample that was sequenced in a study of T cell responses to AZD1222 COVID-19 vaccine. Clones were read by immunoSEQ multiplex PCR, and TCRdb kept only the in-frame ones, dropping some. The sample records around 210,000 clones, roughly 94% being singletons. Specimen: peripheral blood, collected 28 days after the second dose of the MenACWY control vaccine. The receptors originated from an adult who received the MenACWY meningococcal vaccine as a control.

V and J are TRBV13 and TRBJ2-7, with 8 positions matching TRBD2. With 0 bases clipped from V and 7 bases from J, the junction kept 2 bases outside the gene matches. Germline V gene sequence: CDR1 PRHDT, CDR2 FYEKMQ (reference sequence). The CDR3 has 13 residues. CDR3 region: CASSLGIAGEQYF. CDR3 nucleotides: TGTGCCAGCAGCTTAGGTATAGCGGGAGAGCAGTACTTC. Based on the CDR3 plus reference TRBV13 and TRBJ2-7, the full variable domain is AAGVIQSPRHLIKEKRETATLKCYPIPRHDTVYWYQQGPGQDPQFLISFYEKMQSDKGSIPDRFSAQQFSDYHSELNMSSLELGDSALYFCASSLGIAGEQYFGPGTRLTVT.

To note about this clone: The sample contains more than one DNA sequence encoding this CDR3. The chain combines TRBV24-1 with TRBJ1-5; 8 bases agree with TRBD1. Trimming at V came to 4 bases and at J to 3 bases, leaving 4 bases not matched to a gene. The CDR3 is 15 residues long. Germline CDR1 and CDR2: KGHDR and SFDVKD. The CDR3 DNA sequence: TGTGCCACCAGTGACAGGACAGGGAACAATCAGCCCCAGCATTTT. It specifies CATSDRTGNNQPQHF.

As concerns this clone: One end of the junction does not line up with germline, which may come from a read error. This rearrangement joins TRBV6-2 or TRBV6-3 to TRBJ2-1; 14 nucleotides match TRBD2. Germline CDR1 MNHEY, CDR2 SVGEGT. The CDR3 sequence is 14 residues long. CDR3: CASSFAGLAGVTVF. The CDR3 coding sequence is TGTGCCAGCAGCTTTGCGGGACTAGCGGGAGTCACGGTCTTC.

This chain links TRBV6-1 with TRBJ1-6; D not resolved. This CDR3 has 17 residues. Germline assignment: CDR1 MNHNS and CDR2 SASEGT. Trimming left V 1 base short and J 0 bases short, with 10 bases between. CDR3 bases: TGTGCCAGCAGTGAAGGAGTTAGAACCTCCTATAATTCACCCCTCCACTTT. It codes for CASSEGVRTSYNSPLHF.

This clone was detected once. The chain is built from TRBV28 and TRBJ2-7; a possible D gene is TRBD2 (5 bases). The CDR3 runs to 14 residues. Germline CDR1 and CDR2: MDHEN and SYDVKM. Trimming took off 8 bases at V and 5 bases at J, with 19 bases between the two ends. CDR3 in amino acids: CASSNGGSRHEQYF. In DNA, the CDR3 is TGTGCCAGCTCAAACGGAGGTTCTCGCCACGAGCAGTACTTC.